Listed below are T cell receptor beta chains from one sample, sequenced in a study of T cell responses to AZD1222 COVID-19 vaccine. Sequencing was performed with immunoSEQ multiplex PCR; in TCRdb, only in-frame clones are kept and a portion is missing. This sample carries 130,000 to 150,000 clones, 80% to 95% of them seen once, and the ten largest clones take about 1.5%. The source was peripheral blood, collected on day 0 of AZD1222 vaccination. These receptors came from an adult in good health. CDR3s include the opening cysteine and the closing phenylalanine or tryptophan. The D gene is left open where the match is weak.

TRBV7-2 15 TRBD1 CASSAGQYRFDGYTF
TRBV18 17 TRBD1 CASSPLSGTGAGNTIYF
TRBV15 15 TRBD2 CATSRKAGGGYEQYF
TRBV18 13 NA CASSPPGPDTQYF
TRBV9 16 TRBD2 CASSLGLAGADGELFF
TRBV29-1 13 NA CSVGRRPGTEAFF
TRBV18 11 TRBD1 CASTTGLGYTF
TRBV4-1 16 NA CASSHAGRGGNQPQHF
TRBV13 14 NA CASSFSSTAGELFF
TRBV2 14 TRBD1 CASSGQGDPYGYTF
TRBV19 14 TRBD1 CASSISQGAYEQYF
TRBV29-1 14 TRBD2 CSVVEPMGGDIQYF
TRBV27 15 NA CASGSGGSEHRGAVF
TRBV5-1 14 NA CASSPGTANSPLHF
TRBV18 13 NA CASSPGANSPLHF
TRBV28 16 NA CASSRRTWATNEKLFF
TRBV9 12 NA CASSALPGVAFF
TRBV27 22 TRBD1 CASSRVDRGLRTSRSSSYGYTF
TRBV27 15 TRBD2 CASSRLAGAAGELFF
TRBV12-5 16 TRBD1 CASGLPSGTGADTQYF
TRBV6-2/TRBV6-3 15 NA CASSYLGRPQETQYF
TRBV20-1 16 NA CSASPLGVLLYNEQFF
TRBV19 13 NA CASSLHTIQPQHF
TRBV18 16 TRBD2 CASSPSGLAGVNEQFF
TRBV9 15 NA CASSTDPSSNSPLHF
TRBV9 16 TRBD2 CASSAGLAGGTDEQFF
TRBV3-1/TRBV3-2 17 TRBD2 CASSQELAGGVAYEQYF
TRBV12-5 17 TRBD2 CASGLGTSGIRGYEQYF
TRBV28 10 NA CASSRYGYTF
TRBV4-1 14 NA CASSQVGGVSEAFF
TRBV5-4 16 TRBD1 CASSRDSGVGGNTIYF
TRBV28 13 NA CASSLNRFYEQYF
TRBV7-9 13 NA CASSLVVEDIQYF
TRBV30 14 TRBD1 CAWSIGGDGSPLHF
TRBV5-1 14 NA CASSLGQFQETQYF